This T cell receptor (beta chain) was sequenced for a study of blood T cell repertoires in COVID-19. Across the whole study: PBMCs, B-cell-depleted T cells, or T cells provided the cDNA or gDNA that made up the material.

CDR3 size: 13 residues. J was trimmed by 6 bases and V by 5 bases; bases with no gene match: 5. In germline, CDR1 is SGHVS, CDR2 FNYEAQ. In the authors' methods: Cell counts per sample came from amplifying reference gene primers. Here immunoSEQ multiplex PCR was the method, and the copy in TCRdb shows in-frame clones only, minus some. D and trimming come from the DNA, and the V and J calls and clone size come from that table. The sample includes roughly 260,000 clones, about 90% of them seen just once. The source is a woman aged 45-65 years who had recovered from COVID-19. Sequenced: peripheral blood. The chain is built from TRBV7-6 and TRBJ1-2, with 8 bases fitting TRBD1. Here the CDR3 DNA reads TGTGCCAGCAGCCCGCGACAGGGGCATGGCTACACCTTC. Amino acid sequence: CASSPRQGHGYTF.